Listed here are 11 T cell receptor beta chains from one sample, sequenced in a study of T cell responses to AZD1222 COVID-19 vaccine. Using immunoSEQ multiplex PCR, the repertoire was profiled, and TCRdb retains in-frame clones only, with some absent. The data contain around 100,000 clones, about nine tenths of them seen just once; the ten biggest clones take up under 2%. This specimen consisted of peripheral blood, obtained on day 0 of AZD1222 vaccination. Receptors were obtained from an adult in good health.

The sample holds one count of this clone. This chain connects TRBV10-3 to TRBJ2-7; tentative D call: TRBD2 (6 bases). This CDR3 has 14 amino acids. CDR1 and CDR2 (germline): ENHRY, SYGVKD. Trimming cost V 6 bases and J 0 bases, with 12 bases left between them. The CDR3 sequence: CAIRRDLDSYEQYF. DNA for the CDR3: TGTGCCATCAGGAGGGACTTGGACTCCTACGAGCAGTACTTC.

This chain joins TRBV27 and TRBJ2-1, with 9 bases that match TRBD2. Germline-derived CDR1 and CDR2 are MNHEY and SMNVEV (reference sequence). After removal of 6 bases from V and 1 base from J, the junction contained 10 bases not matched to a gene. The CDR3 spans 17 residues. This CDR3 reads CASRTLWREGSYNEQFF. DNA for the CDR3: TGTGCCAGCAGAACCCTCTGGCGGGAGGGATCCTACAATGAGCAGTTCTTC.

V and J are TRBV3-1 (or the pseudogene TRBV3-2) and TRBJ2-1; possibly TRBD2 for D (6 bases). The CDR3 has 15 residues. V was trimmed by 5 bases and J by 5 bases, leaving 16 bases between them. Germline V gene lookup returns CDR1 LGHDT and CDR2 YNNKEL (reference sequence). CDR3 region: CASSYTRAGNNEQFF. CDR3 DNA sequence: TGTGCCAGCAGCTACACAAGGGCGGGGAACAATGAGCAGTTCTTC.

The V and J genes are TRBV10-2 and TRBJ1-4; TRBD1 agrees at 10 bases. This CDR3 spans 14 amino acids. Germline CDR1 is WSHSY and CDR2 is SAAADI. V trimming: 6 bases; J trimming: 4 bases; junction bases outside the gene matches: 2. The DNA for the CDR3 is TGCGCCAGCAGGGACAGGGGGGATAATGAAAAACTGTTTTTT. This translates into CASRDRGDNEKLFF.

The V call is TRBV24-1, the J call TRBJ1-5; 7 nucleotides line up with TRBD1. V trimming: 4 bases; J trimming: 11 bases; junction bases outside the gene matches: 7. CDR3 length: 13 residues. Germline loops: CDR1 KGHDR, CDR2 SFDVKD. CDR3 protein: CATSERGRKAQHF. The CDR3 DNA is TGTGCCACCAGTGAAAGGGGGCGAAAAGCCCAGCATTTT.

The J gene is TRBJ2-1, the V gene TRBV18; D may be TRBD2 (7 bases). Germline V gene sequence: CDR1 KGHSH, CDR2 LQKENI. The CDR3 has 15 amino acids. V was pared by 6 bases and J by 8 bases, with 20 bases between. CDR3 sequence (DNA): TGTGCCAGCTCCGCTAGGGGAGGGCCAGGGGATGAGCAGTTCTTC. It is translated as CASSARGGPGDEQFF.

The rearrangement joins TRBV20-1 to TRBJ2-1, with TRBD2 matching 9 bases. Germline V gene lookup returns CDR1 DFQATT and CDR2 SNEGSKA (reference sequence). The V segment lost 3 bases and the J segment 5 bases; nucleotides outside the gene matches: 11. The CDR3 loop spans 16 amino acids. The CDR3 is CSASPIKREANNEQFF. The CDR3, as DNA: TGCAGTGCTAGTCCCATAAAGCGGGAGGCTAACAATGAGCAGTTCTTC.

The chain couples TRBV5-1 to TRBJ2-3, with 9 bases aligning to TRBD2. The V and J ends lost 0 bases and 2 bases, in that order; junction bases with no gene match: 7. Germline values: CDR1 SGHRS, CDR2 YFSETQ. This CDR3 has 17 amino acids. CDR3 protein: CASSLVGSGSYTDTQYF. In nucleotides, the CDR3 is TGCGCCAGCAGCTTGGTCGGTAGCGGGAGTTACACAGATACGCAGTATTTT.

The chain combines TRBV9 with TRBJ1-3; D is unresolved. Trimming removed 0 bases from V and 7 bases from J, with 14 bases in between. Germline V gene lookup returns CDR1 SGDLS and CDR2 YYNGEE. CDR3 length equals 15 residues. CDR3: CASSVAPGQWNTIYF. In DNA form, the CDR3 reads TGTGCCAGCAGCGTAGCTCCGGGCCAGTGGAACACCATATATTTT.

The chain employs TRBV14 and TRBJ2-3; TRBD1 is a possible D gene (5 bases). Deletions cut 3 bases from V and 6 bases from J, with 10 bases between. The germline V gene encodes CDR1 SGHDN and CDR2 FVKESK. The length of the CDR3 is 13 residues. CDR3 sequence (DNA): TGTGCCAGCAGCCACCCAGCAGGGGATACGCAGTATTTT. It is translated as CASSHPAGDTQYF.

The J gene is TRBJ1-5, the V gene TRBV7-9; D not certain. V was clipped by 0 bases and J by 5 bases, with 17 bases between them. Germline V gene sequence: CDR1 SEHNR, CDR2 FQNEAQ (reference sequence). This CDR3 region has 17 residues. In nucleotides, the CDR3 is TGTGCCAGCAGCTTAGCGCTGGCCAGCAGCCGTCATCAGCCCCAGCATTTT. This translates into CASSLALASSRHQPQHF.